Listed here is a single T cell receptor (beta chain). Its antigen is still unknown. TCRdb independently ran MiXCR on the reads; one entry per CDR3 protein. Among about 770,000 distinct CDR3 sequences listed, under 35% were seen once. This specimen belongs to a study of T cell repertoires in cytomegalovirus infection. The clonotype comes from a human donor in good health (CMV status not recorded). Some clones in this sample may be carry-over from other donors' samples. The starting material was cultured CD8+ T cells from PBMCs, obtained from culture after CMV antigen stimulation.

CDR3 protein: CASSVADREQTQYF. The CDR3 DNA sequence: TGTGCCAGCAGCGTAGCCGACAGGGAGCAGACCCAGTACTTC. This chain uses TRBV9 with TRBJ2-5; 7 nucleotides line up with TRBD1. Germline V lookup: CDR1 SGDLS, CDR2 YYNGEE. The V segment lost 0 bases and the J segment 6 bases; nucleotides outside the gene matches: 5. The CDR3 extends over 14 amino acids.